These 5 T cell receptor beta chains were all obtained from the same sample, sequenced in a study of cytomegalovirus exposure and HLA in healthy donors. 60 Vbeta and 13 Jbeta primers were used in PCR. Measured with immunoSEQ multiplex PCR; TCRdb has only the in-frame clones, and not every one. Altogether under 200,000 clones are present, roughly four fifths being singletons, with the ten largest covering 3%. Input material: PBMCs. Receptor source: a woman in her forties or fifties in good health and CMV-seropositive.

V gene TRBV6-1 combines with J gene TRBJ1-2, with D perhaps TRBD1 (6 bases). This CDR3 contains 13 residues. The germline V gene has CDR1 MNHNS and CDR2 SASEGT. V was clipped by 6 bases and J by 6 bases, with 14 bases between them. The CDR3 DNA reads TGTGCCAGCAGGTACAGGGACAACGATGGCTACACCTTC. Residues: CASRYRDNDGYTF.

CDR3 sequence reads: CASSPRLAGQNNEQFF. As DNA, the CDR3 is TGTGCCAGCTCACCTCGACTAGCGGGGCAGAACAATGAGCAGTTCTTC. The V and J genes are TRBV18 and TRBJ2-1, with 11 bases that match TRBD2. V gave up 3 bases and J gave up 5 bases; unmatched junction bases: 6. Per the germline V gene, CDR1 is KGHSH and CDR2 is LQKENI. The CDR3 length is 16 residues.

The CDR3 region has the DNA TGTGCCAGCAGTTACCGGACTAGCGGGGGGAAGTACAATGAGCAGTTCTTC. Protein sequence: CASSYRTSGGKYNEQFF. V usage is TRBV6-8 and J usage is TRBJ2-1; 14 positions match TRBD2. The J segment lost 4 bases and the V segment lost 2 bases, leaving 4 bases of the junction unmatched. From germline, CDR1 is MNHGY and CDR2 SAAAGT. The CDR3 length is 17 residues.

V gene TRBV19 combines with J gene TRBJ1-2, with D possibly TRBD1 on 5 matching bases. This CDR3 comprises 14 residues. Deletions cut 5 bases from V and 0 bases from J, with 10 bases between. Germline loops: CDR1 LNHDA, CDR2 SQIVND (reference sequence). CDR3 in amino acids: CASSVRQSNYGYTF. The CDR3 bases are TGTGCCAGTAGTGTCCGACAGTCTAACTATGGCTACACCTTC.

CDR3 bases: TGTGCCAGCGGGGGAGGGACAGGCAACAATCAGCCCCAGCATTTT. Encoded protein: CASGGGTGNNQPQHF. V usage is TRBV7-8 and J usage is TRBJ1-5; 8 bases are a match to TRBD1. Germline-derived CDR1 and CDR2 are SGHVS and FQNEAQ. The J segment lost 3 bases and the V segment lost 8 bases, leaving 9 bases of the junction unmatched. The CDR3 loop spans 15 amino acids.